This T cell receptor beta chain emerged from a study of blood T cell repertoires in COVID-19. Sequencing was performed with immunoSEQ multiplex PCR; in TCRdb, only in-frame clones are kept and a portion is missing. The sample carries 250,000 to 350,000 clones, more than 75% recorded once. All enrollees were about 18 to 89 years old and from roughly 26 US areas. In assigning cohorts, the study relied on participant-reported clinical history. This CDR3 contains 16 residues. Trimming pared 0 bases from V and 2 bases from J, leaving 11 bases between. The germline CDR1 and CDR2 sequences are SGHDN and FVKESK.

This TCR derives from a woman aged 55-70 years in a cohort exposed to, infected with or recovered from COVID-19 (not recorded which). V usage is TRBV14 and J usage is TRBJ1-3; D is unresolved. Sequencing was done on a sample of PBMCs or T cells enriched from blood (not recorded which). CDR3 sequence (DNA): TGTGCCAGCAGCCAAGAATCGGGGTTAGCTGGAAACACCATATATTTT. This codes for CASSQESGLAGNTIYF.